The entry below describes one T cell receptor beta chain. Its antigen is as yet unknown. V was clipped by 3 bases and J by 3 bases; unmatched bases: 8. This CDR3 is 15 amino acids long. Looked up from germline, CDR1 is DFQATT and CDR2 is SNEGSKA (reference sequence). The data were taken from a study of CD8 T cells in ankylosing spondylitis. General study findings and limits: Matched ankylosing spondylitis synovial fluid reportedly contained a significantly enriched population of disease-linked clones. Blood from ankylosing spondylitis patients appeared to carry a characteristic roughly 8-variant TCR beta motif.

For TCR beta, libraries came from quantitative 5'-RACE with molecular barcodes. TCRdb analysed the 5' RACE reads with MiXCR anew, one entry per CDR3 protein. The sample carries roughly 370,000 distinct CDR3 sequences, more than 20% recorded once. The chain links TRBV20-1 to TRBJ1-2; TRBD1 matches at 9 bases. The sequenced sample consisted of blood, either unsorted or a sorted T cell fraction (not recorded which). The source is a male donor with ankylosing spondylitis. CDR3 region: CSARRLQGADYGYTF. The CDR3 DNA follows: TGCAGTGCTAGGCGGTTACAGGGGGCTGACTATGGCTACACCTTC.